This entry lists 17 T cell receptor beta chains sequenced from one sample in a study of blood T cell repertoires in COVID-19. The method was immunoSEQ multiplex PCR; TCRdb's version includes in-frame clones alone and lacks a portion of them. In the table there are about 300,000 clones, roughly 86% of which are singletons. The specimen was peripheral blood. The receptors were sampled from a woman aged 30 to 39 with COVID-19, enrolled during active disease.

The chain links TRBV7-8 to TRBJ2-7, with D perhaps TRBD2 (5 bases). V lost 5 bases and J lost 2, with 16 bases in between. This CDR3 has 15 residues. Germline CDR1 reads SGHVS; CDR2 reads FQNEAQ. The CDR3 region has the DNA TGTGCCAGCAGCCCCGCCGGGGTGATAACCTACGAGCAGTACGTC. This gives the protein CASSPAGVITYEQYV.

The chain joins TRBV27 to TRBJ2-3; D not certain. CDR1 and CDR2 (germline): MNHEY, SMNVEV (reference sequence). The CDR3 loop spans 15 amino acids. The V gene lost 2 bases and the J gene lost 0 bases, with 9 bases spanning the gap. The CDR3 sequence: CASSLVVGSTDTQYF. DNA of the CDR3: TGTGCCAGCAGTTTAGTGGTCGGGAGCACAGATACGCAGTATTTT.

V gene TRBV10-2 combines with J gene TRBJ1-5; possible D gene TRBD1, 6 bases. Germline loops: CDR1 WSHSY, CDR2 SAAADI. The CDR3 consists of 14 residues. Trimming cost V 3 bases and J 7 bases, with 13 bases left between them. CDR3 nucleotides: TGCGCCAGCAGTGAAATCCAGGGGATACAGCCCCAGCATTTT. Amino acids: CASSEIQGIQPQHF.

This sequence joins TRBV6-4 and TRBJ2-1; the D is unclear. CDR1 MRHNA and CDR2 SNTAGT come from the germline V gene. Trimming shortened V by 6 bases and J by 5 bases, and 5 bases separated the two germline ends. The CDR3 runs to 11 residues. The CDR3 region is CASRENNEQFF. CDR3 nucleotides: TGTGCCAGCAGAGAGAACAATGAGCAGTTCTTC.

The V call is TRBV30, the J call TRBJ1-6; 9 nucleotides match TRBD1. The CDR3 covers 15 residues. J gave up 8 bases and V 7 bases, and 12 bases lay outside the gene matches. Germline assignment: CDR1 GTSNPN and CDR2 SVGIG (reference sequence). The CDR3 is CALQPPGQGDSPLHF. In DNA, the CDR3 is TGTGCCTTGCAACCTCCGGGACAGGGTGATTCACCCCTCCACTTT.

This chain connects TRBV6-4 to TRBJ1-6; 7 bases map to TRBD1. The CDR3 is 14 residues long. The germline CDR1 and CDR2 sequences are MRHNA and SNTAGT. J lost 5 bases, V lost 8 bases, and 6 bases had no gene match. As DNA, the CDR3 is TGTGCCAGCTCGAGGGACAGTCATAATTCACCCCTCCACTTT. Amino acids: CASSRDSHNSPLHF.

This chain links TRBV11-2 with TRBJ2-7; D perhaps matches TRBD2 (6 bases). The CDR3 sequence is 14 residues long. The V end was cut by 5 bases, the J end by 2 bases, with 13 bases between. Germline V gene sequence: CDR1 SGHAT, CDR2 FQNNGV. The CDR3, as DNA: TGTGCCAGCAGCGTCGGGGGACCAACCTACGAGCAGTACGTC. Translation: CASSVGGPTYEQYV.

The V call is TRBV2, the J call TRBJ2-5; a weak D match, TRBD2 (5 bases). CDR1 and CDR2 (germline): SNHLY, FYNNEI. This CDR3 is built from 13 residues. V lost 5 bases and J lost 5, with 12 bases in between. CDR3 sequence (DNA): TGTGCCAGCAGTATGACCCCGGGGGAGACCCAGTACTTC. This gives the protein CASSMTPGETQYF.

The count of this clone is one. The chain uses TRBV6-6 and TRBJ1-6; D is perhaps TRBD1 (6 bases). Germline V CDR1 and CDR2: MNHNY, SVGAGI (reference sequence). The length of the CDR3 is 13 residues. The ends were cut back, 5 bases at V and 7 bases at J, with 9 bases in the middle. CDR3 bases: TGTGCCAGCAGTAGAGGGGGAAATTCACCCCTCCACTTT. Translation gives CASSRGGNSPLHF.

The CDR3, as DNA: TGTGCCAGCAATCCTAGCGGGGATGGTGCAGATACGCAGTATTTT. Amino acids: CASNPSGDGADTQYF. The chain is built from TRBV6-4 and TRBJ2-3; TRBD2 matches at 9 bases. The CDR3 has 15 amino acids. Germline CDR1 MRHNA, CDR2 SNTAGT. V dropped 7 bases and J dropped 4; count of bases not matched to a gene: 9.

This chain joins TRBV24-1 and TRBJ2-1, with a possible D match to TRBD2 (7 bases). The CDR3 is made up of 13 amino acids. The germline V gene has CDR1 KGHDR and CDR2 SFDVKD. Trimming removed 2 bases at V and 9 bases at J, with 10 bases between. The CDR3 DNA reads TGTGCCACCAGTGATTGGGGGGGCGGTGAGCAGTTCTTC. It yields the protein CATSDWGGGEQFF.

The chain is built from TRBV21-1 and TRBJ2-3; the D call TRBD2 from the table was never checked on the DNA. TRBV21-1 is tagged as a pseudogene. This CDR3 is 14 amino acids long. The CDR3 bases are TGTGCCAGCAGCAAGTATGGACTCCCAGATACGCAGTATTTT. Translation: CASSKYGLPDTQYF.

The J gene is TRBJ1-2, the V gene TRBV29-1, with no clear D. The V gene lost 4 bases and the J gene lost 3 bases, with 6 bases spanning the gap. The CDR3 is 11 amino acids. CDR1 is SQVTM, CDR2 ANQGSEA, per germline. DNA for the CDR3: TGCAGCGTTGGACAATACTATGGCTACACCTTC. Encoded protein: CSVGQYYGYTF.

This chain connects TRBV15 to TRBJ2-5; 9 nucleotides line up with TRBD1. The CDR3 covers 15 residues. The germline CDR1 and CDR2 sequences are LNHNV and YYDKDF (reference sequence). V trimming: 3 bases; J trimming: 4 bases; junction bases outside the gene matches: 6. The CDR3: CATSRSTGGVETQYF. The CDR3 bases are TGTGCCACCAGCAGGTCCACAGGGGGCGTAGAGACCCAGTACTTC.

The chain has TRBV6-5 and TRBJ1-2; 7 bases line up with TRBD1. The ends lost 7 bases at V and 1 base at J; junction bases unmatched: 9. The CDR3 runs 15 residues. The germline gives CDR1 MNHEY, CDR2 SVGAGI. The CDR3 sequence is CASTRTGLHNYGYTF. For the CDR3, the DNA is TGTGCCAGCACCAGGACAGGCCTCCATAACTATGGCTACACCTTC.

The V and J genes are TRBV18 and TRBJ1-5, with 7 bases matching TRBD1. The CDR3 runs to 14 residues. The germline gives CDR1 KGHSH, CDR2 LQKENI. Trimming removed 4 bases from V and 2 bases from J; junction bases left unmatched: 2. CDR3 region: CASSRDSRNQPQHF. The CDR3 region has the DNA TGTGCCAGCTCACGGGACAGTCGCAATCAGCCCCAGCATTTT.

V and J are TRBV28 and TRBJ1-2; D call uncertain. CDR1 is MDHEN, CDR2 SYDVKM, per germline. This CDR3 contains 16 residues. Trimming removed 4 bases from V and 4 bases from J, with 19 bases in between. The CDR3 region is CASSYYGFSGGYGYTF. In nucleotides, the CDR3 is TGTGCCAGCAGTTACTACGGTTTTTCGGGTGGCTATGGCTACACCTTC.